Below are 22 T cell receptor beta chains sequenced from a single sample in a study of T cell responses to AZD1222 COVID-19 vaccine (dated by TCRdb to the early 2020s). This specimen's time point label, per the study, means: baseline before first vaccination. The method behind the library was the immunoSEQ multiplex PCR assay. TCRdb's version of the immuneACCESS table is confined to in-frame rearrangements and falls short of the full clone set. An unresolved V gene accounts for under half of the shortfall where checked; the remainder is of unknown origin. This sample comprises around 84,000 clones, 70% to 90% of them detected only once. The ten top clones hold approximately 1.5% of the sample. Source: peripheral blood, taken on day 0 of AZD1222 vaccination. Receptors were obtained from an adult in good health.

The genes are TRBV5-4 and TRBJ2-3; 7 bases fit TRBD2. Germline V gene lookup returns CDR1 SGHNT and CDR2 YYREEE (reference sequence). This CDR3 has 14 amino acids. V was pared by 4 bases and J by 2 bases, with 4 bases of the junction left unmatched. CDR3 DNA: TGTGCCAGCAGCCCCCGGGACTACACAGATACGCAGTATTTT. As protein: CASSPRDYTDTQYF.

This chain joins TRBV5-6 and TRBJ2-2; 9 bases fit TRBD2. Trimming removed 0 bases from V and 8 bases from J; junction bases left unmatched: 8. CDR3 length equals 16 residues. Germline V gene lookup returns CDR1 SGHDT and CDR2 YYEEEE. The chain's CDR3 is CASSLAAAGGSGELFF. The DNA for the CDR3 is TGTGCCAGCAGCTTGGCCGCGGCGGGAGGGTCTGGGGAGCTGTTTTTT.

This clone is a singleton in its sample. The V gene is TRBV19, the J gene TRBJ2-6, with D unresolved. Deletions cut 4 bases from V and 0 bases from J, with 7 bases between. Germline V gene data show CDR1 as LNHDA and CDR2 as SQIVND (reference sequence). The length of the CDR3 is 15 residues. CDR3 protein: CASSTKGSGANVLTF. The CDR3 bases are TGTGCCAGTAGTACGAAGGGCTCTGGGGCCAACGTCCTGACTTTC.

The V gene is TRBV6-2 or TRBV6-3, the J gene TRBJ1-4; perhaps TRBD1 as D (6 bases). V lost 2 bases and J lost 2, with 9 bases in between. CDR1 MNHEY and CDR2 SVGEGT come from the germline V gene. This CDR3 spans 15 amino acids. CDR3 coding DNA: TGTGCCAGCAGTTACGCAGGACAGACTAATGAAAAACTGTTTTTT. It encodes CASSYAGQTNEKLFF.

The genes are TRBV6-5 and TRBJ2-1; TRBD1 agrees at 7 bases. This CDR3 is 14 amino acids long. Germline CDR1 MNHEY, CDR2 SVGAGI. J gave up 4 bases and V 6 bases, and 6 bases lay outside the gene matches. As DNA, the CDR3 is TGTGCCAGCAGCCTCGACAGGGATTACAATGAGCAGTTCTTC. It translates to CASSLDRDYNEQFF.

DNA for the CDR3: TGTGCCAGCAGCCCGACCGATCCTCGGGATACGCAGTATTTT. Its translation: CASSPTDPRDTQYF. This chain links TRBV9 with TRBJ2-3; no firm D call. Trimming pared 4 bases from V and 6 bases from J, leaving 15 bases between. In germline, CDR1 is SGDLS, CDR2 YYNGEE. The CDR3 has 14 amino acids.

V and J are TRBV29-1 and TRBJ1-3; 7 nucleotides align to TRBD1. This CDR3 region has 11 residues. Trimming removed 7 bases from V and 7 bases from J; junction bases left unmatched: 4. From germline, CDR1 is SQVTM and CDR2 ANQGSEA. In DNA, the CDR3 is TGCAGCGCTAGACAGGGTAACACCATATATTTT. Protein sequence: CSARQGNTIYF.

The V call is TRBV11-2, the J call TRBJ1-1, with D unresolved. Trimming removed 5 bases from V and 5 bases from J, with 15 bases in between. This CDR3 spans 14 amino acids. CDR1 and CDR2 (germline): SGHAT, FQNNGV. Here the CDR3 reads CASSPGGSWTEAFF. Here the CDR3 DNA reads TGTGCCAGCAGCCCGGGCGGGTCTTGGACTGAAGCTTTCTTT.

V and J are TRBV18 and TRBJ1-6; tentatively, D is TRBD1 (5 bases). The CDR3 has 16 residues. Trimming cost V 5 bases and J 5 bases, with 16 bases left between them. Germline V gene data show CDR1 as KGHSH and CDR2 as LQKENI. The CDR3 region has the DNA TGTGCCAGCTCAGGGGGTCCGAGGCAGGATAATTCACCCCTCCACTTT. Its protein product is CASSGGPRQDNSPLHF.

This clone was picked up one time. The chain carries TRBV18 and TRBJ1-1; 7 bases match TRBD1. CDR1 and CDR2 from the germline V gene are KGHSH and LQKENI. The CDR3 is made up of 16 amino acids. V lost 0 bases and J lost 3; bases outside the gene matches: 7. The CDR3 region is CASSPPGAGGHTEAFF. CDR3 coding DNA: TGTGCCAGCTCACCACCTGGGGCAGGGGGACACACTGAAGCTTTCTTT. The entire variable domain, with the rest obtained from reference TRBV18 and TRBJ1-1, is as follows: NAGVMQNPRHLVRRRGQEARLRCSPMKGHSHVYWYRQLPEEGLKFMVYLQKENIIDESGMPKERFSAEFPKEGPSILRIQQVVRGDSAAYFCASSPPGAGGHTEAFFGQGTRLTVV.

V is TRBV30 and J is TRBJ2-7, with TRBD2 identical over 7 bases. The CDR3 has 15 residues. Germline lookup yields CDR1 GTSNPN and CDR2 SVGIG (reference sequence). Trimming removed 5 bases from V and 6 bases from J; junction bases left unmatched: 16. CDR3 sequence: CAWAPWEGINSEQYF. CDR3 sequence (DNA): TGTGCCTGGGCCCCCTGGGAGGGGATAAACTCCGAGCAGTACTTC.

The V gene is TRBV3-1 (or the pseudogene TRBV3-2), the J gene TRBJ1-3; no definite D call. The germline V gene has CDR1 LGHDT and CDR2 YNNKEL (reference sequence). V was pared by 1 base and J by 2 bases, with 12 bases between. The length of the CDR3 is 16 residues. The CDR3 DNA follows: TGTGCCAGCAGCCAAGTCCCTCGGGCCGCTGGAAACACCATATATTTT. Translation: CASSQVPRAAGNTIYF.

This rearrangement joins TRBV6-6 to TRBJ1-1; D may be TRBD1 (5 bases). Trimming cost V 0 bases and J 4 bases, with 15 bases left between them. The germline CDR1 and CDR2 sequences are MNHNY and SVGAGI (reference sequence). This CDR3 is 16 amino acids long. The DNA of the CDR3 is TGTGCCAGCAGTTACTCTCGGATCAGCGGGGGCACTGAAGCTTTCTTT. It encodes CASSYSRISGGTEAFF.

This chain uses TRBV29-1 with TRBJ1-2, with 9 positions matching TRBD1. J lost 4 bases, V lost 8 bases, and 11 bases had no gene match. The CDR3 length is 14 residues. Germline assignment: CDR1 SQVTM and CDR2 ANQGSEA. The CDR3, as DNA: TGCAGCTGTCGAGGTGACAGGGGGGTCTATGGCTACACCTTC. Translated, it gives CSCRGDRGVYGYTF.

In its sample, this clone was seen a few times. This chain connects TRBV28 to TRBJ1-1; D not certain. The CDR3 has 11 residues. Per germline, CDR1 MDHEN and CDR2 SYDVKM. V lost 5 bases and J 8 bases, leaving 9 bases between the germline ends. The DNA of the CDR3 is TGTGCCAGCAGTCCTGGCGCGGAAGCTTTCTTT. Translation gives CASSPGAEAFF.

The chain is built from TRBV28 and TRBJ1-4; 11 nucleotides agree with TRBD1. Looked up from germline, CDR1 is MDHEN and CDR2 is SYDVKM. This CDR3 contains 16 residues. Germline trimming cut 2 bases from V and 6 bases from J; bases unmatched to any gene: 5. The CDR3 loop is CASSLGGTGGDEKLFF. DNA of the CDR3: TGTGCCAGCAGTTTAGGAGGGACAGGGGGTGATGAAAAACTGTTTTTT.

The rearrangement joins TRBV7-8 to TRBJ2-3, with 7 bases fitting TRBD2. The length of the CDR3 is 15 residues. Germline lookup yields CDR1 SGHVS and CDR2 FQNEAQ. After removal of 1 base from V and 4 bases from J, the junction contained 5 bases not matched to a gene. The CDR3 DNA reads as TGTGCCAGCAGCTTAGAGGCGGGAGTAGCAGATACGCAGTATTTT. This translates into CASSLEAGVADTQYF.

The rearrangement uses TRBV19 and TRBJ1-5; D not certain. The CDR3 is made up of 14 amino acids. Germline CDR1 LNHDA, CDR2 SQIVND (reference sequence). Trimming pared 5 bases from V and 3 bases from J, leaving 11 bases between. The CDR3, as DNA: TGTGCCAGTAGTGAGTGGGCTTACAATCAGCCCCAGCATTTT. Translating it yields CASSEWAYNQPQHF.

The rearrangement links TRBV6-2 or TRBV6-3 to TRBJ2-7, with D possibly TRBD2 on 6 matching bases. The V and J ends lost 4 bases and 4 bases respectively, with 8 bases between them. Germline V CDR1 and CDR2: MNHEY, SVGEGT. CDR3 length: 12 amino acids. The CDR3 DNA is TGTGCCAGCAGTTCCGGGACTTACGAGCAGTACTTC. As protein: CASSSGTYEQYF.

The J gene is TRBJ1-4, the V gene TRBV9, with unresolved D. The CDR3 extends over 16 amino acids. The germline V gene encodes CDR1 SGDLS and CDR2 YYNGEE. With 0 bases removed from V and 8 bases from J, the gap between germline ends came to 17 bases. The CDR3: CASSVGASDLGEKLFF. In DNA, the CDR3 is TGTGCCAGCAGCGTAGGCGCCTCGGACTTAGGGGAAAAACTGTTTTTT.

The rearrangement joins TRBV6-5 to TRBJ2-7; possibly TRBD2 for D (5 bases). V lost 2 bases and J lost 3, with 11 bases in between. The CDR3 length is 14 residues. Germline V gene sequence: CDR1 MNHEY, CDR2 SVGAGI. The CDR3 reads CASSYGPDFYEQYF. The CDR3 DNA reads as TGTGCCAGCAGTTACGGGCCGGACTTCTACGAGCAGTACTTC.

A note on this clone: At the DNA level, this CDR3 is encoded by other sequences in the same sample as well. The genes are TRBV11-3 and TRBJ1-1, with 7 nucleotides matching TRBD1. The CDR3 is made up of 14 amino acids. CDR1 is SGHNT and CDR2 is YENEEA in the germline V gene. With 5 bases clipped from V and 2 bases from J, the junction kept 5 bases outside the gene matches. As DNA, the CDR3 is TGTGCCAGCAGCCTCGGGACAGCAAACACTGAAGCTTTCTTT. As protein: CASSLGTANTEAFF.